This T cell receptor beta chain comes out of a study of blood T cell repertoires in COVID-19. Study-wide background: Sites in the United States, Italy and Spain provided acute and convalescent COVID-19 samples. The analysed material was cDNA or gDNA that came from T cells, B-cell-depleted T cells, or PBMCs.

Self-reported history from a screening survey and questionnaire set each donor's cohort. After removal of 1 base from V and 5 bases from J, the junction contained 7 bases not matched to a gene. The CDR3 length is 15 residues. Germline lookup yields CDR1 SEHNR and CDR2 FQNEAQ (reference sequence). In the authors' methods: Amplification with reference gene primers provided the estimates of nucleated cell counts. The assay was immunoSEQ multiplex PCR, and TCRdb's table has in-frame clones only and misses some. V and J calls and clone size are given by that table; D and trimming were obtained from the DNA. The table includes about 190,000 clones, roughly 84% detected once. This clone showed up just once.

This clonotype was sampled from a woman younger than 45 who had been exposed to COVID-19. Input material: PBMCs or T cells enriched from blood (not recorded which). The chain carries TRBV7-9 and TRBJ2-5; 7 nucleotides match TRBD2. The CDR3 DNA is TGTGCCAGCAGCTTAGTCGACGGGAGGAAGGAGACCCAGTACTTC. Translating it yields CASSLVDGRKETQYF.